The T cell receptor (beta chain) under discussion was sequenced for a study of T cells in Graves' hyperthyroidism and ophthalmopathy. This clonotype was seen repeatedly, ten times or more. Germline-derived CDR1 and CDR2 are LGHDT and YNNKEL (reference sequence). Trimming cost V 4 bases and J 7 bases; bases outside gene matches: 9. This CDR3 is built from 15 residues. Ophthalmopathy patients had Clinical Activity Score at least 3, NOSPECS grade at least 4, duration under 3 months. Investigators excluded patients with uncontrolled infection, other autoimmune disease, pregnancy or lactation. Thyroid ultrasound and orbital computed tomography, with clinical symptoms and serum thyroxine and TRAb, informed diagnoses. The source of the PBMCs was more than 9.5 ml of fresh peripheral blood. What was amplified from RNA transcripts were TCR beta CDR3 regions. RT-PCR in the first round (using the HTBI primer set) targeted the TCR CDR3. TCRdb passed the multiplex PCR reads through MiXCR, listing each CDR3 protein once. The data contain a few hundred thousand distinct CDR3 sequences, 13% to 15% of them seen just once; the ten biggest clones take up about 20%.

The V call is TRBV3-1, the J call TRBJ2-2, with 7 nucleotides matching TRBD1. The sample taken for sequencing was blood. The receptor comes from a woman aged 60 to 75 with Graves' ophthalmopathy. CDR3 in amino acids: CASSRQGFGVGELFF. As DNA, the CDR3 is TGTGCCAGCAGCCGACAGGGTTTCGGTGTCGGGGAGCTGTTTTTT.